What follows describes a single T cell receptor (beta chain). Its recognized antigen is unknown. No much larger clone is present one base from it, and per-base qualities are unavailable. The method was the immunoSEQ multiplex PCR assay. Adaptive Biotechnologies carried out TCRB amplification, library preparation, sequencing and preliminary bioinformatics at Survey level resolution. For TCRB sequencing, genomic DNA from the sorted cTfh populations was amplified by multiplex PCR. The study's own analysis went as follows. Clonality was calculated in R as 1 minus normalized Shannon entropy, and the Gini index was computed with the R package ineq. Overlap score was the summed counts of shared sequences divided by total counts of all sequences in both compared samples. Shared-clonotype significance used Fisher's exact test assuming a theoretical repertoire of 10^7 TCRB sequences. In its TCRdb copy, this immuneACCESS table keeps in-frame sequences only and misses some clones. Where compared with another copy, unresolved V genes explain less than half of these, and the others have no known cause. The V and J calls and clone size were taken over from that table, and D and trimming were inferred from the DNA. Here the sample has 9,300 or so clones; about four fifths occur a single time. The ten largest clonotypes hold roughly 3.5% of the sample.

The data are from a study of follicular helper T cells after annual influenza vaccination (dated by TCRdb to the late 2010s). In the study overall: After each seasonal influenza vaccination, blood was collected on days 0, 7 and 28. To study recall of cTfh clones, some subjects were followed across successive annual vaccinations spanning the 2013-2014, 2014-2015 and 2015-2016 seasons. One week after vaccination, a second recruited cohort of roughly 12 subjects (Table S1) displayed a similar ICOS+CD38+ cTfh response. Multi-year samples were available for six subjects, with four spanning two vaccination seasons and two spanning three seasons. The 2015 samples were processed right after collection, while the 2013-2014 samples were cryopreserved. Paper-wide results and their limitations: Only about 9.5-23% of analyzed cells yielded productive TCRB sequences, so sampling of rare clonotypes was not possible. ICOS+CD38+ cTfh clonality correlated with the frequency of that population, and its change correlated with the change in circulating plasmablast frequency. With successive annual vaccinations, a recurrent oligoclonal ICOS+CD38+ cTfh response was recalled, and this response contained tetramer and AIM influenza-specific clonotypes. Day 7 ICOS+CD38+ clones were most often found later in ICOS-CD38- cTfh, suggesting that subset may serve as a memory reservoir.

The CDR3 runs 14 residues from the cysteine to the phenylalanine. Solely the CDR3 DNA is kept, with 42 bases framed from the first base. CDR1 SGHNT and CDR2 YYREEE are derived from the germline V gene (reference sequence). The V end loses 4 bases and the J end loses 5 bases, and a stretch of 12 bases separates them. The sample's time point, from its label and the paper: 2014-2015 season, 7 days after vaccination. TCRB sequencing was used to follow sorted CD4 subsets from the blood of adults before and after they were given the seasonal inactivated influenza vaccine (Fluvarix). To be eligible, subjects had to live in the community and must not have received influenza vaccine in the previous 6 months. Subjects were excluded for influenza vaccine contraindications, substance abuse, HIV/AIDS, active malignancy, immunomodulatory medication, or active illness such as respiratory infection. Per time point, between roughly 35 and 100 mL of blood was sampled. Circulating Tfh were defined as non-naive CD4+CXCR5+PD-1+ cells and sorted into ICOS+CD38+ and ICOS-CD38- fractions. Ficoll-Paque PLUS or SepMate separation was used to isolate PBMC. Before DNA extraction, cell subsets were sorted from PBMC on a BD FACS Aria.

The sequence was obtained from an adult who received the influenza vaccine. The chain was built from TRBV5-4 and TRBJ2-2; the D gene identity is not certain. The sample consisted of CXCR5+ CD38- circulating T follicular helper cells from blood, taken 7 days after influenza vaccination. Reading the label with the study, this specimen's cell subset or site is: circulating Tfh, non-naive CD4+CXCR5+PD-1+ (ICOS+CD38+ or ICOS-CD38-). The CDR3 in this case is CASSNNLETGELFF. The nucleotide sequence reads as follows: TGTGCCAGCAGCAATAACTTGGAAACCGGGGAGCTGTTTTTT. Supplemented by the reference TRBV5-4 and TRBJ2-2 proteins around the CDR3, the complete variable domain is ETGVTQSPTHLIKTRGQQVTLRCSSQSGHNTVSWYQQALGQGPQFIFQYYREEENGRGNFPPRFSGLQFPNYSSELNVNALELDDSALYLCASSNNLETGELFFGEGSRLTVL.